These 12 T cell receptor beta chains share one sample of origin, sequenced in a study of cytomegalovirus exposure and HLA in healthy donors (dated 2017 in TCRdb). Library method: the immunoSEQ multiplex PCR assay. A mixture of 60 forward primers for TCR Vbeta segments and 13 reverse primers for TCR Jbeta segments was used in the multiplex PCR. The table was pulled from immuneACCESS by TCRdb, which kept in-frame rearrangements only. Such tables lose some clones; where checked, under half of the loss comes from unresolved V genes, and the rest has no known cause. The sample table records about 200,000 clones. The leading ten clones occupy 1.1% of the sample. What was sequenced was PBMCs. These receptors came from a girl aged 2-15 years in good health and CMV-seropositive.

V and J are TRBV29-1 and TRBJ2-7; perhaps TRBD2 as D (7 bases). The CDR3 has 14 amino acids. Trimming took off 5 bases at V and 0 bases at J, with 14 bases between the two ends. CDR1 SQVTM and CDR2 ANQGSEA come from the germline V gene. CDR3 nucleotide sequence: TGCAGCGTTCCCCCCCGGGGGGCCTCCTACGAGCAGTACTTC. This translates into CSVPPRGASYEQYF.

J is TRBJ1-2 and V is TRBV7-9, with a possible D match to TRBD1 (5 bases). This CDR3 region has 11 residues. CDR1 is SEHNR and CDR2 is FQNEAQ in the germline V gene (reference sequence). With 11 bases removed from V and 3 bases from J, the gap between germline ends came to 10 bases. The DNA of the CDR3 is TGTGCCTGGGGGGGAGACTATGGCTACACCTTC. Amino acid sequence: CAWGGDYGYTF. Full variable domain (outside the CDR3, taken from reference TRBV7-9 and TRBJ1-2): DTGVSQNPRHKITKRGQNVTFRCDPISEHNRLYWYRQTLGQGPEFLTYFQNEAQLEKSRLLSDRFSAERPKGSFSTLEIQRTEQGDSAMYLCAWGGDYGYTFGSGTRLTVV.

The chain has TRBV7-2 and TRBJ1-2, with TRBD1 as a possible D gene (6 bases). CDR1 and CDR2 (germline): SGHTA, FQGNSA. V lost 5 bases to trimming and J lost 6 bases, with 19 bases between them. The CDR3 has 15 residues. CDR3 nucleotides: TGTGCCAGCAGCGCCCACAGGGTTGGGAATGATGGCTACACCTTC. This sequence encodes CASSAHRVGNDGYTF.

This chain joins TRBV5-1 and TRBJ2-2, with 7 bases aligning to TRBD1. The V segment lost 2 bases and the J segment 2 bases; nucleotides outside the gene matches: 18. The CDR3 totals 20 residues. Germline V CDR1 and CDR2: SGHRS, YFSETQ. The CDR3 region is CASSFGDRGRQGLNTGELFF. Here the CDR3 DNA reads TGCGCCAGCAGCTTTGGGGACCGCGGGCGACAGGGCCTCAACACCGGGGAGCTGTTTTTT.

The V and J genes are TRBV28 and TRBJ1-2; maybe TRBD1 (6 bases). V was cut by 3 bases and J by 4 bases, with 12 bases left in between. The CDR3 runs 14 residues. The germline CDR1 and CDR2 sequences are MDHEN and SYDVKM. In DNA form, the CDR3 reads TGTGCCAGCAGTTTCTCGGGACAAGTCTATGGCTACACCTTC. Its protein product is CASSFSGQVYGYTF.

CDR3 protein: CATSRDGGGADNQPQHF. Here the CDR3 DNA reads TGTGCCACCAGCAGAGATGGGGGGGGCGCGGACAATCAGCCCCAGCATTTT. The chain carries TRBV15 and TRBJ1-5; the D gene is possibly TRBD1 (6 bases). CDR3 length: 17 amino acids. V was trimmed by 0 bases and J by 3 bases, leaving 15 bases between them. From germline, CDR1 is LNHNV and CDR2 YYDKDF (reference sequence).

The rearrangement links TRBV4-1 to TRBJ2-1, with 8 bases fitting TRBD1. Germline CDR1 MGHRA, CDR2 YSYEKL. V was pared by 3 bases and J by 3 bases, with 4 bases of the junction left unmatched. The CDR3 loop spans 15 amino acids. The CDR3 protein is CASSQPDRGYNEQFF. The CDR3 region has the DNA TGCGCCAGCAGCCAGCCCGACAGGGGCTACAATGAGCAGTTCTTC.

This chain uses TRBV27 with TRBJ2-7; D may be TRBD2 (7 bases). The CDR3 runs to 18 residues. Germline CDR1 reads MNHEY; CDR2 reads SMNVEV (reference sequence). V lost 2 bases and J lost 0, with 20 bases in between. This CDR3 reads CASSLRGASGTTSYEQYF. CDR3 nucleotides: TGTGCCAGCAGTTTAAGGGGGGCTAGCGGTACAACCTCCTACGAGCAGTACTTC.

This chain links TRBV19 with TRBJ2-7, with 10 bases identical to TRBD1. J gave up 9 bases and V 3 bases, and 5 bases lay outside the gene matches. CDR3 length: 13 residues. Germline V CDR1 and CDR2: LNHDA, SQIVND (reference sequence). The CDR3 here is CASSMTGGRGQYF. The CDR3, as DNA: TGTGCCAGTAGTATGACAGGGGGCAGGGGGCAGTACTTC.

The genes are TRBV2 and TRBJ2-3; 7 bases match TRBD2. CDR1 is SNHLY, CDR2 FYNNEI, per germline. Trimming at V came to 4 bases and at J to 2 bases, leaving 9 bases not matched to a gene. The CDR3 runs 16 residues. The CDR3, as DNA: TGTGCCAGCAGTGTAAGGGCGGGGGAGATCACAGATACGCAGTATTTT. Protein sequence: CASSVRAGEITDTQYF. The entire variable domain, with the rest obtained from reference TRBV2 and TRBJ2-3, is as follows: EPEVTQTPSHQVTQMGQEVILRCVPISNHLYFYWYRQILGQKVEFLVSFYNNEISEKSEIFDDQFSVERPDGSNFTLKIRSTKLEDSAMYFCASSVRAGEITDTQYFGPGTRLTVL.

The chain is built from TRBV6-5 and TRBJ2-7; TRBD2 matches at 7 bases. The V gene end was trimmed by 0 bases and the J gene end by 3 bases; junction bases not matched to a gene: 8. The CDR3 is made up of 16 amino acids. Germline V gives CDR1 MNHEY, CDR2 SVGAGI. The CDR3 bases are TGTGCCAGCAGTTACTCGGGGGGTAGGGAGGGCTACGAGCAGTACTTC. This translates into CASSYSGGREGYEQYF.

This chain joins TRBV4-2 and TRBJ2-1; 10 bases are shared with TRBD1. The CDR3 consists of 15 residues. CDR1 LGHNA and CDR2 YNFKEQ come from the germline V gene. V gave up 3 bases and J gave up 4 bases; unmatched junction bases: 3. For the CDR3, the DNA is TGTGCCAGCAGCCAGGGGACAGGGGCGTACAATGAGCAGTTCTTC. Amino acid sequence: CASSQGTGAYNEQFF.